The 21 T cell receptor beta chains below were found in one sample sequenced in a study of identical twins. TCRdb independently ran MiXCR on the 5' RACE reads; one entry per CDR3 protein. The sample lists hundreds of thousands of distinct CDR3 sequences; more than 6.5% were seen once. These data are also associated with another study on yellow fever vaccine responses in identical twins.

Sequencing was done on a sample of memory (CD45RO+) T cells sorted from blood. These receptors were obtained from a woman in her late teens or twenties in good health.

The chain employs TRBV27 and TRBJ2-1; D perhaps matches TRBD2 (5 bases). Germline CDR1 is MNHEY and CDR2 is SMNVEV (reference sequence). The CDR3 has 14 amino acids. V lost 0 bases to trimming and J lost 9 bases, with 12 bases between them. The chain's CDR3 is CASSLSLGGREQFF. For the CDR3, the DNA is TGTGCCAGCAGTTTATCTCTAGGAGGTCGTGAGCAGTTCTTC.

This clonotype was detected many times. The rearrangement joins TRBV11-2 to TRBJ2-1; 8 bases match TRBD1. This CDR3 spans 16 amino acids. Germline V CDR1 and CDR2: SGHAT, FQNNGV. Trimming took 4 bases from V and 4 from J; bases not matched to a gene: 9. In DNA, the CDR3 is TGTGCCAGCAGCTCCCTCGAGACAGGGGTTTACAATGAGCAGTTCTTC. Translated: CASSSLETGVYNEQFF.

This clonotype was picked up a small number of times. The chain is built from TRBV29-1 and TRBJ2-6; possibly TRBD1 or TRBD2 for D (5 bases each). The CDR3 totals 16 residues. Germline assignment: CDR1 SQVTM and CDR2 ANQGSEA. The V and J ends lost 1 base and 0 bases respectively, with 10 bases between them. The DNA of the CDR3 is TGCAGCGTTGAAGTGGGGGAATACTCTGGGGCCAACGTCCTGACTTTC. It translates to CSVEVGEYSGANVLTF.

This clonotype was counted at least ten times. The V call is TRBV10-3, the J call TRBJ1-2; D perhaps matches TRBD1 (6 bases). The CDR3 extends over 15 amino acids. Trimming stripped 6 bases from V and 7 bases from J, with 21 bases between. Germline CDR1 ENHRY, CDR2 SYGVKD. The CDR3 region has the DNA TGTGCCATCAGCGCCAGGGGAGAAGTGGCGCGTGGCTACACCTTC. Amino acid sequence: CAISARGEVARGYTF.

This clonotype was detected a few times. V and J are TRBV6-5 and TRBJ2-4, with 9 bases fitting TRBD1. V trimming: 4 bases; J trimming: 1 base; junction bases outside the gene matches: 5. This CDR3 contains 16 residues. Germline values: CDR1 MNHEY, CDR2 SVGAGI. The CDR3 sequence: CASSFRDRAAKNIQYF. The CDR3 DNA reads TGTGCCAGCAGTTTCCGGGACAGGGCGGCCAAAAACATTCAGTACTTC.

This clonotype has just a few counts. The CDR3 DNA is TGCGCCAGCAGCCAATCGAACCTCTGGTCCCACAATGAGCAGTTCTTC. Amino acid sequence: CASSQSNLWSHNEQFF. J is TRBJ2-1 and V is TRBV4-3; D is uncertain. The V and J ends lost 2 bases and 5 bases respectively, with 16 bases between them. The CDR3 has 16 amino acids. Germline CDR1 reads LGHNA; CDR2 reads YSLEER.

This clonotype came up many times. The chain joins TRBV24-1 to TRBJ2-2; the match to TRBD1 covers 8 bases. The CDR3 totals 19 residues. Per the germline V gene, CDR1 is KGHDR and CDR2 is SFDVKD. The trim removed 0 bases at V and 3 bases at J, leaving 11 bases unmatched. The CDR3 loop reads CATSDLLGQGSQDTGELFF. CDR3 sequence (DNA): TGTGCCACCAGTGATTTGCTAGGACAGGGCTCTCAGGACACCGGGGAGCTGTTTTTT.

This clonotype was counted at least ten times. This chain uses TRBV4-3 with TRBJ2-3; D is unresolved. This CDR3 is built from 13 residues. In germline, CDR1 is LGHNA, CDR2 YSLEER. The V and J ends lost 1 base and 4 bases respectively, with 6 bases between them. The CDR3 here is CASSQGRPDTQYF. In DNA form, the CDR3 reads TGCGCCAGCAGCCAAGGAAGGCCAGATACGCAGTATTTT.

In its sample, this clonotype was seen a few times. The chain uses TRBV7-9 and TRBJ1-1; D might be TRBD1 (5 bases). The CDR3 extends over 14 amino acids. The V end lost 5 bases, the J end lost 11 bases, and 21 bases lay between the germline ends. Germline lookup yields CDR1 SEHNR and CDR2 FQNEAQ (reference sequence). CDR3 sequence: CASSENTAGYSAFF. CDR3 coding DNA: TGTGCCAGCAGCGAAAACACAGCAGGGTATTCGGCTTTCTTT.

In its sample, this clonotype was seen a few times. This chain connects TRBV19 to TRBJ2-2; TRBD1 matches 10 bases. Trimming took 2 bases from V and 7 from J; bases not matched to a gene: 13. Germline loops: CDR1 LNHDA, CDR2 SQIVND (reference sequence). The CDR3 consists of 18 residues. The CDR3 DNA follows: TGTGCCAGTAGTATAATTCCCCGAACCGGGACAGGGGTCGGGGAGCTGTTTTTT. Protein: CASSIIPRTGTGVGELFF.

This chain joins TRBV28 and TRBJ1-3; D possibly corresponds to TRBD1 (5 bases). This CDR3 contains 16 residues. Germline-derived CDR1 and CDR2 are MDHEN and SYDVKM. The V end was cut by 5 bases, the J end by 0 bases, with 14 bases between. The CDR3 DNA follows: TGTGCCAGCAGTGCAATCGACAGTAGCTCTGGAAACACCATATATTTT. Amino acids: CASSAIDSSSGNTIYF. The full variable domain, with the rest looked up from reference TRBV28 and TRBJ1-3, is DVKVTQSSRYLVKRTGEKVFLECVQDMDHENMFWYRQDPGLGLRLIYFSYDVKMKEKGDIPEGYSVSREKKERFSLILESASTNQTSMYLCASSAIDSSSGNTIYFGEGSWLTVV.

The CDR3 nucleotides read TGTGCCAGCATGGGACAGTCAGGAGCGCAGTATTTT. Its translation is CASMGQSGAQYF. The J gene is TRBJ2-3, the V gene TRBV2, with TRBD1 matching over 7 bases. The CDR3 consists of 12 residues. After removal of 7 bases from V and 10 bases from J, the junction contained 8 bases not matched to a gene. Germline loops: CDR1 SNHLY, CDR2 FYNNEI.

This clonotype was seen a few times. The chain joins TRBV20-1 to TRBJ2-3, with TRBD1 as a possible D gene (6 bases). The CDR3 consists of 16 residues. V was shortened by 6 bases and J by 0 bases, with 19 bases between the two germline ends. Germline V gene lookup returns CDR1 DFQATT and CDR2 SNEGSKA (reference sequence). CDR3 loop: CSATTGTFLSTDTQYF. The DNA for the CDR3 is TGCAGTGCAACCACTGGGACATTTTTGAGCACAGATACGCAGTATTTT.

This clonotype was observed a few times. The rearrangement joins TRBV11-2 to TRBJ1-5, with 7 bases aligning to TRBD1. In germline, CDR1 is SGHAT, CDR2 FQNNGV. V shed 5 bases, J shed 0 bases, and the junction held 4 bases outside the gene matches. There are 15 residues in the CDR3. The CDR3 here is CASSPGQTSNQPQHF. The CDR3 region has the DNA TGTGCCAGCAGCCCGGGACAGACTAGCAATCAGCCCCAGCATTTT.

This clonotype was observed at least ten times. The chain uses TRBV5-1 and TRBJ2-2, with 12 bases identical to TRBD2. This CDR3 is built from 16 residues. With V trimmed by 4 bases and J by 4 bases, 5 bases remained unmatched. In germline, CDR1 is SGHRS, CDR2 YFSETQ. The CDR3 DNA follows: TGCGCCAGCAGCCGACTAGCGGGGGCCAGCACCGGGGAGCTGTTTTTT. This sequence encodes CASSRLAGASTGELFF.

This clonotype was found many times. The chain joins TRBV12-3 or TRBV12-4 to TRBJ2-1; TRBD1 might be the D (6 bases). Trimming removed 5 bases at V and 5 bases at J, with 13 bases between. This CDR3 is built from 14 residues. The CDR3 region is CASSPRQVDNEQFF. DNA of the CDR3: TGTGCCAGCAGTCCTCGACAGGTCGACAATGAGCAGTTCTTC.

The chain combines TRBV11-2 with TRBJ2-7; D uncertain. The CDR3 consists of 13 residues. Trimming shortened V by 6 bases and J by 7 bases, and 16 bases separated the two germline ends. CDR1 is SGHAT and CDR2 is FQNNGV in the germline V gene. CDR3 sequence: CASSYGIIGEQYF. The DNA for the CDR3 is TGTGCCAGCAGTTACGGAATAATAGGGGAGCAGTACTTC.

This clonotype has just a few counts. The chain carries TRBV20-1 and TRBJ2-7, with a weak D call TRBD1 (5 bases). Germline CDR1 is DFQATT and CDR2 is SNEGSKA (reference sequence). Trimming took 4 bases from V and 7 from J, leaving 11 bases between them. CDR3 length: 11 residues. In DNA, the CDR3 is TGCAGTGCTACAAGGGGAAGGGAGCAGTACTTC. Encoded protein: CSATRGREQYF.

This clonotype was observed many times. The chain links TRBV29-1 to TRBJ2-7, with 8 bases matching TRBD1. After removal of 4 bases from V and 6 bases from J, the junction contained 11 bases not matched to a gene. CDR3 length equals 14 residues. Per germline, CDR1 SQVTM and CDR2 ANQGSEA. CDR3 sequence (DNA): TGCAGCGTTGGTGTTCAGGCAGGGGGCAGCGAGCAGTACTTC. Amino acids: CSVGVQAGGSEQYF.

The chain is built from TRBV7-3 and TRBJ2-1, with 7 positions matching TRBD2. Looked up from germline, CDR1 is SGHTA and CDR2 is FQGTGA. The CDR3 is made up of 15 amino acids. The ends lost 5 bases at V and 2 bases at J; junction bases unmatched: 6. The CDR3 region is CASSRGGPPYNEQFF. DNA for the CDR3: TGTGCCAGCAGCCGCGGGGGTCCGCCCTACAATGAGCAGTTCTTC. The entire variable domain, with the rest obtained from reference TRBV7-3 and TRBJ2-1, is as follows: GAGVSQTPSNKVTEKGKYVELRCDPISGHTALYWYRQSLGQGPEFLIYFQGTGAADDSGLPNDRFFAVRPEGSVSTLKIQRTERGDSAVYLCASSRGGPPYNEQFFGPGTRLTVL.

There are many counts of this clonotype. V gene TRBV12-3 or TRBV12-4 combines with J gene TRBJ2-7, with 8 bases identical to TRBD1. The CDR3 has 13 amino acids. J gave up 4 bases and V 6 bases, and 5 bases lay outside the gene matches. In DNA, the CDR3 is TGTGCCAGCAGCCTCGGACAGGGATACGAGCAGTACTTC. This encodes CASSLGQGYEQYF.